The sequence of this T cell receptor beta chain was determined in a study of shared clonotypes between healthy human individuals. Study overall: Donor ages ranged 18 to 49 years: a couple of women, a few men.

It was across several immunoSEQ plates that each subset's genomic DNA was evenly split. As originally analysed: There were no quality scores in the junction-only immunoSEQ sequences, so filtering differed. Sequenced by immunoSEQ multiplex PCR; TCRdb stores in-frame clones only, minus some. The DNA was the basis for D and trimming; V, J and clone size are from that table. The data contain hundreds of thousands of clones, around 77% of them singletons. The donors were adults (healthy and HIV-negative) with no recent acute infections or vaccinations. With V trimmed by 3 bases and J by 6 bases, 12 bases remained unmatched. Germline V gene sequence: CDR1 MNHEY, CDR2 SVGAGI. CDR3 size: 16 residues.

This receptor was identified in a woman aged 40-49 years in good health. Some clones in this sample may be carry-over from other donors' samples. The V gene is TRBV6-5, the J gene TRBJ2-7; 9 bases match TRBD2. Sequencing used PBMCs. CDR3 sequence reads: CASSYPMAGGPGEQYF. Here the CDR3 DNA reads TGTGCCAGCAGTTATCCCATGGCGGGAGGGCCGGGCGAGCAGTACTTC.